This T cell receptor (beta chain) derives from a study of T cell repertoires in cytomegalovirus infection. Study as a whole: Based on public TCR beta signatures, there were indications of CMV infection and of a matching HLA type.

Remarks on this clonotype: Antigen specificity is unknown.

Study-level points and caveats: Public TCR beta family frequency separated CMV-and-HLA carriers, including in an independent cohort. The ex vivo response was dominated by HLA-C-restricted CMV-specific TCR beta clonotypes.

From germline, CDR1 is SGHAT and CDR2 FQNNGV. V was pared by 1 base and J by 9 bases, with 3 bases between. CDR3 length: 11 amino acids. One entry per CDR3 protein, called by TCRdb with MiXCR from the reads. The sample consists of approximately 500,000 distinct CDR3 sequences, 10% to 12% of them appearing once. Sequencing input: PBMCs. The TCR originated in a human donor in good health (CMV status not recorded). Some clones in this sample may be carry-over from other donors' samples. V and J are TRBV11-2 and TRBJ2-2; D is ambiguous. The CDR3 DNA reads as TGTGCCAGCAGCTTAGTCCGGGAGCTGTTTTTT. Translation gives CASSLVRELFF.